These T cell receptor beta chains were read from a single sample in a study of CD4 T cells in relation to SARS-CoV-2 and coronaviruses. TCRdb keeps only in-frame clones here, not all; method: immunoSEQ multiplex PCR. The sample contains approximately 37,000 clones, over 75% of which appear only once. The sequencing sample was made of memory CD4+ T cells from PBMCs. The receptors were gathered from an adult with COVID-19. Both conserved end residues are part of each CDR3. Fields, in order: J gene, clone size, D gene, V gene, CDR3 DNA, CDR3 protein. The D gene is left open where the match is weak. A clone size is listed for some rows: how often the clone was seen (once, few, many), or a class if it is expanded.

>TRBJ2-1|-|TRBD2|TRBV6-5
TGTGCCAGCAAGACTAGCGGTTACAATGAGCAGTTCTTC
CASKTSGYNEQFF
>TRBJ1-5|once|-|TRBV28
TGTGCCAGCAGTCCTAGTCGGGGCCGGCGTCAGCCCCAGCATTTT
CASSPSRGRRQPQHF
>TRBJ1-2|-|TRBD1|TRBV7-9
TGTGCCAGCAGCTTACGTGATGGGACAGGGAGTTATGGCTACACCTTC
CASSLRDGTGSYGYTF
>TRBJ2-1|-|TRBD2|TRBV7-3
TGTGCCAGCAGCTCCATAGCGGGACTATACAATGAGCAGTTCTTC
CASSSIAGLYNEQFF
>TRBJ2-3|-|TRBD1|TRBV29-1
TGCAGCACACGACAGGGTAGCACAGATACGCAGTATTTT
CSTRQGSTDTQYF
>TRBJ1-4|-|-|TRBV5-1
TGCGCCAGCAGCTTACAGGGTTCTAATGAAAAACTGTTTTTT
CASSLQGSNEKLFF
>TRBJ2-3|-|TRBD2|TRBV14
TGTGCCAGCAGCCAGGGACTAGGGCAGTATTTT
CASSQGLGQYF
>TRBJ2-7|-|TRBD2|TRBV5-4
TGTGCCAGCAGTATTAGGGCGGGAGTTTCAAACGAGCAGTACTTC
CASSIRAGVSNEQYF
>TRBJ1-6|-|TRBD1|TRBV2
TGTGCCAGCAGCCGGGACAGTTATAATTCACCCCTCCACTTT
CASSRDSYNSPLHF
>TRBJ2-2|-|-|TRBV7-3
TGTGCCAGCAGCTCCCTACCCACCGGGGAGCTGTTTTTT
CASSSLPTGELFF
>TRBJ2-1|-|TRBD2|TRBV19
TGTGCCAGTAGTATAGGTCGGACTAGCGGGCAAAGCTCCTACAATGAGCAGTTCTTC
CASSIGRTSGQSSYNEQFF
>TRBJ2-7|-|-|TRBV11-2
TGTGCCAGCAGCTTAGAACAGGGAACCTACGAGCAGTACTTC
CASSLEQGTYEQYF
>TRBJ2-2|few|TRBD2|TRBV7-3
TGTGCCAGCAGCTCCGCGGGAGCGGGAGTTAACACCGGGGAGCTGTTTTTT
CASSSAGAGVNTGELFF
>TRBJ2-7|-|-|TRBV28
TGTGCCAGCAGTTTGAGTAGCAGCTACGAGCAGTACTTC
CASSLSSSYEQYF
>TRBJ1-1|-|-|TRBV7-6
TGTGCCAGCAGCCCCTCCCGCGGACAGAGGGGCACTGAAGCTTTCTTT
CASSPSRGQRGTEAFF
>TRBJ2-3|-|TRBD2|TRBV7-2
TGTGCCAGCAGCTTAGCCCTGACTAGCGCAGATACGCAGTATTTT
CASSLALTSADTQYF
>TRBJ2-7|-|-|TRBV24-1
TGTGCCACCAGTGATAACCCGGGGCACGAGCAGTACTTC
CATSDNPGHEQYF
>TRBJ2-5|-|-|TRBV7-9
TGTGCCAGCAGCTTAGGGGAGAGCTTGGTTGAGACCCAGTACTTC
CASSLGESLVETQYF
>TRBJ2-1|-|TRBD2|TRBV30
TGTGCCTGGAGTGTCGCGAGGACTAGCGGGAGGCCGTACAATGAGCAGTTCTTC
CAWSVARTSGRPYNEQFF
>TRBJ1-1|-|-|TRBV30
TGTGCCTGGACACGAACAGGGAACACTGAAGCTTTCTTT
CAWTRTGNTEAFF
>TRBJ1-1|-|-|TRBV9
TGTGCCAGCAGCGTAGGTCTTAGGGGGGTTGATACTGAAGCTTTCTTT
CASSVGLRGVDTEAFF
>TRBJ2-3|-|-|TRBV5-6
TGTGCCAGCAGCTCCGGGATGGCTAGCACAGATACGCAGTATTTT
CASSSGMASTDTQYF
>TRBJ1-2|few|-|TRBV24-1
TGTGCCACCAGTCGAGCCGGGACGGACTATGGCTACACCTTC
CATSRAGTDYGYTF
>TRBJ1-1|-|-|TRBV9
TGTGCCAGCAGCGTGGGGATGAGACAACCCCCGAACACTGAAGCTTTCTTT
CASSVGMRQPPNTEAFF
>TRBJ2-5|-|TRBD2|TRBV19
TGTGCCAGTAGAATGGGACTAGCGGAAGAGACCCAGTACTTC
CASRMGLAEETQYF
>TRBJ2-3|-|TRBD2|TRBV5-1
TGCGCCAGCAGCTTGGCCATACCGGGACTAGCGGATGCTACAGATACGCAGTATTTT
CASSLAIPGLADATDTQYF
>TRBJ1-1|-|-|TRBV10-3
TGTGCCATTAAACAGGGACTGAACACTGAAGCTTTCTTT
CAIKQGLNTEAFF
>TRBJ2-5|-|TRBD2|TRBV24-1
TGTGCCACCAGTGACCCGGGACTAGCGGGAGTGGAGACCCAGTACTTC
CATSDPGLAGVETQYF
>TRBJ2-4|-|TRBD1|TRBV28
TGTGCCAGCAGTTTATTGATGGAGACAGGGCCAAGAGCCAAAAACATTCAGTACTTC
CASSLLMETGPRAKNIQYF
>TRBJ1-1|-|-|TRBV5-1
TGCGCCAGCAGCCCGGAGGGGAGGGCCGACGGAGCTTTCTTT
CASSPEGRADGAFF
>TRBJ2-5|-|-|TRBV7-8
TGTGCCAGCAGCTTGGAGGCTTGGGTTGCCCAGTACTTC
CASSLEAWVAQYF
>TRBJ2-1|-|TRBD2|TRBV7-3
TGTGCCAGCAGCTCAAAGCGTAGCGGGAGGGCCCCTGAGCAGTTCTTC
CASSSKRSGRAPEQFF
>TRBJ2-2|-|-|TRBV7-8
TGTGCCAGCATGACGGGACACAACACCGGGGAGCTGTTTTTT
CASMTGHNTGELFF
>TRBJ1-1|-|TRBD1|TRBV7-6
TGTGCCAGCAGCTTAGAAACGGACAGGGTGAACACTGAAGCTTTCTTT
CASSLETDRVNTEAFF
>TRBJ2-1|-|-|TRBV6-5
TGTGCCGGTCGGATGAGCTCCTACAATGAGCAGTTCTTC
CAGRMSSYNEQFF
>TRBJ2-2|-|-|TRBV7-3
TGTGCCAGCAGCTTAAATTCGCCGGGAGCACACGCCGGGGAGCTGTTTTTT
CASSLNSPGAHAGELFF
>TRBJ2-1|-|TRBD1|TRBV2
TGTGCCAGCAGCCACTATACAGGGGCGGACAATGAGCAGTTCTTC
CASSHYTGADNEQFF
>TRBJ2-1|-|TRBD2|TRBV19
TGTGCCAGTAGTACCGGAGCGGGGACCTACAATGAGCAGTTCTTC
CASSTGAGTYNEQFF
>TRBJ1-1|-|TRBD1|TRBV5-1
TGCGCCAGCAGCAACCGGGACAGGGGCCAGGGGAACACTGAAGCTTTCTTT
CASSNRDRGQGNTEAFF
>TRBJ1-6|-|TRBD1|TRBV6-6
TGTGCCAGCAGTTTAGGGACAGCAAATTCACCCCTCCACTTT
CASSLGTANSPLHF
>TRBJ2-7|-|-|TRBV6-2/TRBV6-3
TGTGCCAGCAGTTACTCGACCCCCTCCTACGAGCAGTACTTC
CASSYSTPSYEQYF
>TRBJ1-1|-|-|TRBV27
TGTGCCAGCAGTTTTTTCAGGACAAATTCGAACACTGAAGCTTTCTTT
CASSFFRTNSNTEAFF
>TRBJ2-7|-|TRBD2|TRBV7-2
TGTGCCAGCAGCAAGGCGGGAGGGCCTTTCTACGAGCAGTACTTC
CASSKAGGPFYEQYF
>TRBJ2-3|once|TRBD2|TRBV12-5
TGTGCTAGTGGTTTGGCCCAAACTAGCGGGAGAACAGATACGCAGTATTTT
CASGLAQTSGRTDTQYF
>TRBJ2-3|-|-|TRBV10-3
TGTGCCGCCATGAAGACTGAGACAGATACGCAGTATTTT
CAAMKTETDTQYF
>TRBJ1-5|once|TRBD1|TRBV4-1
TGCGCCAGCAGCCAAATTCTCGGACAGGGCAGTCAGCCCCAGCATTTT
CASSQILGQGSQPQHF
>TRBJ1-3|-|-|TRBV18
TGTGCCAGCTCACCACGAGCGACAGTTTACCTCTCCTCTGGAAACACCATATATTTT
CASSPRATVYLSSGNTIYF
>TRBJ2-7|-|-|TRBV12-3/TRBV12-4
TGTGCCAGCAGTCCCGGGAGATACTACGAGCAGTACTTC
CASSPGRYYEQYF
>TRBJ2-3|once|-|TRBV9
TGTGCCAGCAGCGTACTAGACACAGATACGCAGTATTTT
CASSVLDTDTQYF
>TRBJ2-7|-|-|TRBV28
TGTGCCAGCAGTTTATTCACGGCAGGGCCCTCCTACGAGCAGTACTTC
CASSLFTAGPSYEQYF
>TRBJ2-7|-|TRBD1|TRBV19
TGTGCCAGTAGTATAGGCGGGACAGGCCACTACGAGCAGTACTTC
CASSIGGTGHYEQYF
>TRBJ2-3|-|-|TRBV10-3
TGTGCCATCAGTCCGACAGCAGATACGCAGTATTTT
CAISPTADTQYF
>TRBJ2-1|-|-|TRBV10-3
TGTGCCATCAGTGACGCAGGGAGCTACAATGAGCAGTTCTTC
CAISDAGSYNEQFF
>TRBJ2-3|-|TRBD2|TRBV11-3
TGTGCCAGCAGCCCCAGCGGGAGTTCAGATACGCAGTATTTT
CASSPSGSSDTQYF